The 5 T cell receptor beta chains below all came from one sample that was sequenced in a study of vaccination effects on CD4 cells after COVID-19. Before sequencing, viral peptide pools were used by the ViraFEST assay to expand antigen-specific CD4+ T cells. Having been cultured for less than 13 days, the cells underwent CD4+ T cell isolation. Convalescent patients had PCR-confirmed SARS-CoV-2 infection between March and December 2020. Data came from immunoSEQ multiplex PCR; TCRdb stores just in-frame clones and leaves some out. The profile shows around 53,000 clones, 65% to 80% of them singletons. These receptors have no known antigen. The sequences come from CD4+ T cells from PBMCs cultured with HIV peptides, collected before COVID-19 vaccination. As for subset: HIV-1 Nef peptide pool negative control/reference culture. Receptor source: a human donor who had a prior SARS-CoV-2 infection.

The V gene is TRBV2, the J gene TRBJ1-2; perhaps TRBD1 as D (5 bases). CDR3 length equals 13 residues. Germline V gene sequence: CDR1 SNHLY, CDR2 FYNNEI. V lost 5 bases and J lost 4, with 11 bases in between. CDR3 DNA: TGTGCCAGCAGTCCAGGGCAGGGCTATGGCTACACCTTC. This sequence encodes CASSPGQGYGYTF. Using reference TRBV2 and TRBJ1-2 for the parts outside the CDR3, the full variable domain is EPEVTQTPSHQVTQMGQEVILRCVPISNHLYFYWYRQILGQKVEFLVSFYNNEISEKSEIFDDQFSVERPDGSNFTLKIRSTKLEDSAMYFCASSPGQGYGYTFGSGTRLTVV.

This chain uses TRBV4-2 with TRBJ1-2, with D perhaps matching TRBD1 (5 bases). The CDR3 is 13 residues long. V was cut by 4 bases and J by 7 bases, with 13 bases left in between. Per germline, CDR1 LGHNA and CDR2 YNFKEQ. In DNA form, the CDR3 reads TGTGCCAGCAGCCCGCCGACAGACAGTGGCTACACCTTC. Translated, it gives CASSPPTDSGYTF.

This clone was counted a single time. The chain employs TRBV6-1 and TRBJ2-7; TRBD2 is a possible D gene (5 bases). Between the trimmed V and J ends, which lost 3 bases and 6 bases, there was a span of 21 bases. The germline V gene encodes CDR1 MNHNS and CDR2 SASEGT. This CDR3 region has 16 residues. The CDR3 here is CASSEPVAGVDSEQYF. The CDR3, as DNA: TGTGCCAGCAGTGAGCCAGTAGCCGGGGTGGACTCCGAGCAGTACTTC.

This CDR3 reads CASRVTAGNTIYF. CDR3 sequence (DNA): TGTGCCAGCAGGGTCACCGCTGGAAACACCATATATTTT. J is TRBJ1-3 and V is TRBV7-2; D is unresolved. Germline loops: CDR1 SGHTA, CDR2 FQGNSA. Trimming took 6 bases from V and 2 from J, leaving 8 bases between them. There are 13 residues in the CDR3.

V is TRBV5-1 and J is TRBJ2-1, with a weak D call TRBD2 (6 bases). The germline CDR1 and CDR2 sequences are SGHRS and YFSETQ. This CDR3 spans 13 amino acids. Trimming stripped 0 bases from V and 8 bases from J, with 9 bases between. CDR3 region: CASSLGASDEQFF. CDR3 nucleotides: TGCGCCAGCAGCTTGGGGGCTAGCGATGAGCAGTTCTTC.